What follows is one T cell receptor beta chain and its context. The antigen is undetermined. This specimen comes from a study of shared clonotypes between healthy human individuals. Study information: CD8 memory received one plate per donor, CD8 naive two, CD4 memory three and CD4 naive three.

General study points: Sorted-subset samples were not fully sequenced, rarefaction indicated. Naive subsets tended to show greater estimated richness than memory subsets.

Trimming took 5 bases from V and 3 from J; bases not matched to a gene: 5. CDR1 is SGHAT, CDR2 FQNNGV, per germline. The CDR3 runs 14 residues. The assay used deep level. The data were produced by immunoSEQ multiplex PCR, yet TCRdb's version contains in-frame clones alone and is incomplete. The data show approximately 1,500,000 clones, with around 98% seen just once and about 0.4% held by the top ten. This receptor was taken from a man aged 30-40 years in good health. The sample comprised naive CD4+ T cells sorted from blood. Subset noted: CD45RA+ positively selected. This chain joins TRBV11-2 and TRBJ2-7; 9 positions match TRBD2. The CDR3 is CASSDGLASYEQYF. The CDR3 DNA reads TGTGCCAGCAGCGATGGACTAGCGAGCTACGAGCAGTACTTC. The whole variable domain, filled in from reference TRBV11-2 and TRBJ2-7, reads EAGVAQSPRYKIIEKRQSVAFWCNPISGHATLYWYQQILGQGPKLLIQFQNNGVVDDSQLPKDRFSAERLKGVDSTLKIQPAKLEDSAVYLCASSDGLASYEQYFGPGTRLTVT.